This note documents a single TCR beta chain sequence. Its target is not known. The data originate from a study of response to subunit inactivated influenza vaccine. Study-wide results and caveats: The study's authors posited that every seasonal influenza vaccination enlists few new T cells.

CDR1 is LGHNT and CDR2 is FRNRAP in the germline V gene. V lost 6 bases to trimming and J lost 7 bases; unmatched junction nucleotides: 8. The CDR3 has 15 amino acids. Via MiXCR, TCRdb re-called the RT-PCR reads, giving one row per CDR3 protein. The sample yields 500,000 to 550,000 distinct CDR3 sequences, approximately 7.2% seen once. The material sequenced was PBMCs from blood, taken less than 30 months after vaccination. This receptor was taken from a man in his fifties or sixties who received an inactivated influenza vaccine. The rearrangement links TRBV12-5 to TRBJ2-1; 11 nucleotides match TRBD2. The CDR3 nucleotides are TGTGCTAGTGGACAGACTAGCGGGATAAGGAATGAGCAGTTCTTC. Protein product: CASGQTSGIRNEQFF.